This TCR beta chain stems from a study of blood T cell repertoires in COVID-19. In the study overall: The United States, Italy and Spain were the sources of the acute and convalescent COVID-19 samples.

In this sample, this clone turned up once. The study drew participants aged roughly 18 to 89 years from around 24 US areas. The method was immunoSEQ multiplex PCR; TCRdb's version includes in-frame clones alone and lacks a portion of them. In the table there are approximately 210,000 clones, about 90% of which are singletons. Germline CDR1 is SGHRS and CDR2 is YFSETQ. V was clipped by 5 bases and J by 5 bases; unmatched bases: 7. The CDR3 has 14 amino acids. The sequenced sample was PBMCs or T cells enriched from blood (not recorded which). The sequence was collected from a woman aged 45-65 years with acute COVID-19. This rearrangement joins TRBV5-1 to TRBJ2-4; TRBD1 matches at 7 bases. The CDR3 reads CASSFDREQNIQYF. CDR3 DNA: TGCGCCAGCAGTTTTGACAGGGAGCAAAACATTCAGTACTTC. The variable domain in full, with the rest retrieved from reference TRBV5-1 and TRBJ2-4, is KAGVTQTPRYLIKTRGQQVTLSCSPISGHRSVSWYQQTPGQGLQFLFEYFSETQRNKGNFPGRFSGRQFSNSRSEMNVSTLELGDSALYLCASSFDREQNIQYFGAGTRLSVL.